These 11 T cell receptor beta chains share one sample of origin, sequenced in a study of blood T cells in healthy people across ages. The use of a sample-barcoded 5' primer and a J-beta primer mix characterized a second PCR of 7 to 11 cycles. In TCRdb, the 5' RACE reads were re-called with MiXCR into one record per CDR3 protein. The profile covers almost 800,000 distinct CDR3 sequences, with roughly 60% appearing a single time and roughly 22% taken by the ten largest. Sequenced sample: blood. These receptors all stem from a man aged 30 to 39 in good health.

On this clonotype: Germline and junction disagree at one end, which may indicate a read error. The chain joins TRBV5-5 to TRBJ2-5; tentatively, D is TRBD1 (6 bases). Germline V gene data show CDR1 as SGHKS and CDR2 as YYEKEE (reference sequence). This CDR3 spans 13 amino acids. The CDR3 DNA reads TGTGCCAGCAGCCCAGACACAGGGTGCGAGCAGTACTTT. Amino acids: CASSPDTGCEQYF. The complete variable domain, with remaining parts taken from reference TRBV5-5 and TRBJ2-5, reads DAGVTQSPTHLIKTRGQQVTLRCSPISGHKSVSWYQQVLGQGPQFIFQYYEKEERGRGNFPDRFSARQFPNYSSELNVNALLLGDSALYLCASSPDTGCEQYFGPGTRLLVL.

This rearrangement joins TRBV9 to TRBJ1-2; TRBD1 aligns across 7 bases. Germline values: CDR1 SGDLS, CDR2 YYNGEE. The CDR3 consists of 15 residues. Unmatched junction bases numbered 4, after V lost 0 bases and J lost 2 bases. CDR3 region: CASSVAARGNYGYTF. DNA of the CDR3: TGTGCCAGCAGCGTAGCTGCCAGGGGGAACTATGGCTACACCTTC.

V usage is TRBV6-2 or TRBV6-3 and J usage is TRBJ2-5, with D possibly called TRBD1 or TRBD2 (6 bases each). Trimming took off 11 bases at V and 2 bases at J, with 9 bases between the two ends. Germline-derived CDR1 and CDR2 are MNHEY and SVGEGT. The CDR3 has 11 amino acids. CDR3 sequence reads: CAGGTQETQYF. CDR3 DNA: TGTGCCGGCGGGACACAAGAGACCCAGTACTTC.

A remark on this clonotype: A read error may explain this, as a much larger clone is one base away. The CDR3 coding sequence is TGCAGCGTATTAGACGCGTACAAGCAGTACTTC. Amino acid sequence: CSVLDAYKQYF. The chain uses TRBV29-1 and TRBJ2-7; D gene uncertain. V dropped 6 bases and J dropped 8 bases, with 14 bases sitting between them. The V gene's germline CDR1 is SQVTM and CDR2 ANQGSEA. The CDR3 runs to 11 residues.

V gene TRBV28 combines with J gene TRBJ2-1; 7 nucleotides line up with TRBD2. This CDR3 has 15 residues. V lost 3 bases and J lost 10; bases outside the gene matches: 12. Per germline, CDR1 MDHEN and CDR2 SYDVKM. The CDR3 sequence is CASSLITGGPREQFF. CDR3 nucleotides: TGTGCCAGCAGTTTGATCACGGGAGGACCTCGGGAGCAGTTCTTC. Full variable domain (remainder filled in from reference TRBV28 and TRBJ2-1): DVKVTQSSRYLVKRTGEKVFLECVQDMDHENMFWYRQDPGLGLRLIYFSYDVKMKEKGDIPEGYSVSREKKERFSLILESASTNQTSMYLCASSLITGGPREQFFGPGTRLTVL.

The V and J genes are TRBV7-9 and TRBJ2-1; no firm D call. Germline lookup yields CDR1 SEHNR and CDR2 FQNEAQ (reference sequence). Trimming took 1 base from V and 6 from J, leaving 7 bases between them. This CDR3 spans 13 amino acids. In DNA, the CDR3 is TGTGCCAGCAGCTTAGGGAACCGCAATGAGCAGTTCTTC. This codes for CASSLGNRNEQFF.

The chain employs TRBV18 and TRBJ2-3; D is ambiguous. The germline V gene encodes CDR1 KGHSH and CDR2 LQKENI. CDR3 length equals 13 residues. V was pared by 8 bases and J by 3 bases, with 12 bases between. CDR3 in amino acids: CASRARLTDTQYF. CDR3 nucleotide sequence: TGTGCCAGCCGAGCGCGGCTTACAGATACGCAGTATTTT.

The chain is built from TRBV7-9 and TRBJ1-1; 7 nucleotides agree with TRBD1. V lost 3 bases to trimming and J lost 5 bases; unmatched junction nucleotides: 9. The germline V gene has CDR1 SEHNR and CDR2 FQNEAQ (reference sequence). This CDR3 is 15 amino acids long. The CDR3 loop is CASSLLTGAGTEAFF. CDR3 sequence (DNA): TGTGCCAGCAGCTTGTTAACAGGGGCTGGGACTGAAGCTTTCTTT.

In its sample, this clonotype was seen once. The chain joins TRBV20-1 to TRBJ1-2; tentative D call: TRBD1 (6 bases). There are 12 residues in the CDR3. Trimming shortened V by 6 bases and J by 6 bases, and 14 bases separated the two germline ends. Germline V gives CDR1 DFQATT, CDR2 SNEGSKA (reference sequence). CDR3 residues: CSATWTDDGYTF. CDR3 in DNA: TGCAGTGCCACCTGGACAGACGATGGCTACACCTTC.

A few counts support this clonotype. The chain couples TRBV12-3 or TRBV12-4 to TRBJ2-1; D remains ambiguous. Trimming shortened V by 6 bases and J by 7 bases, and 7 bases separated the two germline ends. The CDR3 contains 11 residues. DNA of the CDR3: TGTGCCAGCAGAATAGCAAATGAGCAGTTCTTC. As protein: CASRIANEQFF.

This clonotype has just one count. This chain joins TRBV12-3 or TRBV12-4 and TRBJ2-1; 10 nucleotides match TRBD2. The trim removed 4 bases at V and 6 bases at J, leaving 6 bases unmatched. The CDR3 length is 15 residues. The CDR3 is CASSSGTSEFNEQFF. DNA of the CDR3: TGTGCCAGCAGTTCCGGGACTAGCGAGTTCAATGAGCAGTTCTTC.